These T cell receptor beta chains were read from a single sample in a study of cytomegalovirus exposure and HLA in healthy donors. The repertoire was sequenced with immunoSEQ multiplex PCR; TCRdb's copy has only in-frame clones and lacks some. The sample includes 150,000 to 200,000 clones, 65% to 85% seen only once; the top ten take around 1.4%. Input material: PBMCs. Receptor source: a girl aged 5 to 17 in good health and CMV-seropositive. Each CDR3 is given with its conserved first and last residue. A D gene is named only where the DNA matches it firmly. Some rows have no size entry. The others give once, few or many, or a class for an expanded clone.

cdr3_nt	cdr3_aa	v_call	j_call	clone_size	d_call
TGTGCCAGCAGCTTAGGGGAGGATGAGCAGTTCTTC	CASSLGEDEQFF	TRBV7-6	TRBJ2-1	-	-
TGTGCTAGTGGTTTGGTTTATCTGGTACGGGCGGGGCCTGGGGCCAACGTCCTGACTTTC	CASGLVYLVRAGPGANVLTF	TRBV12-5	TRBJ2-6	-	-
TGTGCCAGCAGTGTAAACAGAGGGGGCACTGGAAACACCATATATTTT	CASSVNRGGTGNTIYF	TRBV6-1	TRBJ1-3	-	TRBD1
TGTGCCAGTAGACTAGGGGGTGAGCAGTTCTTC	CASRLGGEQFF	TRBV19	TRBJ2-1	-	-
TGTGCCAGCAGCTTGGCTGGGCAGTTCGGGGGCACTGAAGCTTTCTTT	CASSLAGQFGGTEAFF	TRBV5-8	TRBJ1-1	-	-
TGTGCCAGCAGCTTTCAGACAGGGGGCTACGAGCAGTACTTC	CASSFQTGGYEQYF	TRBV5-6	TRBJ2-7	-	TRBD1
TGTGCCAGTAGTACCCCGGAGCGGAGACCCTACAATGAGCAGTTCTTC	CASSTPERRPYNEQFF	TRBV19	TRBJ2-1	-	-
TGTGCCAGCACTTCAGGGACAGGGCTAAATGAGCAGTTCTTC	CASTSGTGLNEQFF	TRBV27	TRBJ2-1	-	TRBD1
TGCAGCGTTGGGTTTTGGGCGAATAGGTGGTATTTT	CSVGFWANRWYF	TRBV29-1	TRBJ2-3	-	-
TGTGCCAGCAGTAAGCGGACAGGGGAGAGGGACGAGCAGTACTTC	CASSKRTGERDEQYF	TRBV6-6	TRBJ2-7	few	TRBD1
TGTGCCAGCAGCTTCAGAGGGAGAGAGACCCAGTACTTC	CASSFRGRETQYF	TRBV7-2	TRBJ2-5	-	-
TGTGCCAGCAGCTTACCCGGACTTCCTCAGTACTTC	CASSLPGLPQYF	TRBV7-8	TRBJ2-7	-	-
TGTGCCAGCAGCTTAACAGGACGATTCGGCCATTATGGCTACACCTTC	CASSLTGRFGHYGYTF	TRBV5-6	TRBJ1-2	-	-
TGCAGCGGCCGGGGGTCCAACACCGGGGAGCTGTTTTTT	CSGRGSNTGELFF	TRBV29-1	TRBJ2-2	-	-
TGTGCCAGCAGCCTGAGTCTTAACTATGGCTACACCTTC	CASSLSLNYGYTF	TRBV6-6	TRBJ1-2	-	-
TGCGCCAGCAGTGAGTCGATACAGACCTCCTATGGCTACACCTTC	CASSESIQTSYGYTF	TRBV10-1	TRBJ1-2	-	-
TGTGCCAGTAGTATCGGTTACAATGAGCAGTTCTTC	CASSIGYNEQFF	TRBV19	TRBJ2-1	few	-
TGCGCCAGCAGCTGGAGTGACTTCGGCTCTGGAAACACCATATATTTT	CASSWSDFGSGNTIYF	TRBV5-1	TRBJ1-3	-	-
TGTGCCAGCAGCTTAGCTAGCGGGTGGTTGGCCGGGGAGCTGTTTTTT	CASSLASGWLAGELFF	TRBV7-6	TRBJ2-2	once	TRBD2
TGTGCCAGCAGTATGGGACAGATTCCTAACTATGGCTACACCTTC	CASSMGQIPNYGYTF	TRBV27	TRBJ1-2	few	TRBD1
TGTGCCAGCAGCTCCCCCGGGACAGGGGGAGAACAAGAGACCCAGTACTTC	CASSSPGTGGEQETQYF	TRBV7-9	TRBJ2-5	-	TRBD1
TGTGCCAGCAGCTTAGGGACAGCCTACGAGCAGTACTTC	CASSLGTAYEQYF	TRBV7-2	TRBJ2-7	-	-
TGCGCCAGCAGGAAGGGGGCCATGAACACTGAAGCTTTCTTT	CASRKGAMNTEAFF	TRBV5-1	TRBJ1-1	-	TRBD1
TGCGCCAGCAGCCAAGACTACGGCTCCTACGAGCAGTACTTC	CASSQDYGSYEQYF	TRBV4-1	TRBJ2-7	-	-
TGCAGCGTGGACAGGGTGAACACTGAAGCTTTCTTT	CSVDRVNTEAFF	TRBV29-1	TRBJ1-1	-	TRBD1
TGTGCCAGCGCACCAGGGGGCCTGGGGACCGGGGAGCTGTTTTTT	CASAPGGLGTGELFF	TRBV9	TRBJ2-2	-	TRBD1
TGTGCCAGCAGCTCCGGGGAGACTGGAAACACCATATATTTT	CASSSGETGNTIYF	TRBV11-3	TRBJ1-3	-	-
TGTGCCAGCAAGACAGGATTGGCTGGGGCCAACGTCCTGACTTTC	CASKTGLAGANVLTF	TRBV2	TRBJ2-6	-	-
TGTGCCAGCAGGGAAACCGGGACTAGCACCGGGGAGCTGTTTTTT	CASRETGTSTGELFF	TRBV14	TRBJ2-2	once	TRBD2
TGTGCCAGCAGCGCGCCGACAGGTTACGAGCAGTACTTC	CASSAPTGYEQYF	TRBV5-4	TRBJ2-7	-	-
TGTGCCACCAGCAGAGATTTCCTAGTTACCGGGGAGCTGTTTTTT	CATSRDFLVTGELFF	TRBV15	TRBJ2-2	-	-
TGTGCCAGCAGGGGGACAGGGGGGGCCGAGCAGTACTTC	CASRGTGGAEQYF	TRBV2	TRBJ2-7	few	TRBD1
TGTGCCAGCTCAACGACCGATGGGGGGGCTTTCTTT	CASSTTDGGAFF	TRBV18	TRBJ1-1	-	-
TGTGCCAGCATACACAGGGCGGACCGGACTAGCGTTTACGAGCAGTACTTC	CASIHRADRTSVYEQYF	TRBV7-8	TRBJ2-7	-	TRBD2
TGTGCCACCCGGACTGCCGCGGATACGCAGTATTTT	CATRTAADTQYF	TRBV27	TRBJ2-3	-	-
TGTGCCAGTAGTACTAACCGGGACAGACCCTTCTACGAGCAGTACTTC	CASSTNRDRPFYEQYF	TRBV19	TRBJ2-7	-	TRBD1
TGCAGCGTCTCACCGGGACAGGTGAATCATGGCTACACCTTC	CSVSPGQVNHGYTF	TRBV29-1	TRBJ1-2	-	TRBD1
TGCAGCGTTGATAGCTTACAGGGCCACGAGCAGTACTTC	CSVDSLQGHEQYF	TRBV29-1	TRBJ2-7	-	-
TGTGCCAGCTCACCAGGTGCAGGGCCCCAAGAGACCCAGTACTTC	CASSPGAGPQETQYF	TRBV18	TRBJ2-5	-	-
TGCGCCAGCAGCCAAGAGCAGAGGTCCTACAATGAGCAGTTCTTC	CASSQEQRSYNEQFF	TRBV4-3	TRBJ2-1	-	-
TGTGCCAGCAGTTTAACAGTAGGTCAGCCCCAGCATTTT	CASSLTVGQPQHF	TRBV27	TRBJ1-5	-	-
TGTGCCACCAGAGAATTTAAAGCGGGACCGGGCGCGGAGCAGTACTTC	CATREFKAGPGAEQYF	TRBV27	TRBJ2-7	once	TRBD2